These 14 T cell receptor beta chains originate from one sample sequenced in a study of blood T cell repertoires in COVID-19. The data were produced by immunoSEQ multiplex PCR, yet TCRdb's version contains in-frame clones alone and is incomplete. Of some 170,000 clones in the sample, around 80% were seen once. Sequenced: peripheral blood. These receptors were taken from a woman aged 70-85 years with acute or convalescent COVID-19.

This chain connects TRBV7-9 to TRBJ2-1, with D perhaps TRBD2 (6 bases). The CDR3 sequence is 13 residues long. Germline CDR1 SEHNR, CDR2 FQNEAQ (reference sequence). V was shortened by 8 bases and J by 8 bases, with 16 bases between the two germline ends. CDR3 nucleotides: TGTGCCAGCCGCGGGAACCATATATATGAGCAGTTCTTC. It specifies CASRGNHIYEQFF.

The chain employs TRBV7-2 and TRBJ2-7, with D possibly TRBD2 on 6 matching bases. Germline CDR1 is SGHTA and CDR2 is FQGNSA. This CDR3 contains 15 residues. Trimming removed 5 bases from V and 2 bases from J, with 16 bases in between. CDR3 amino acids: CASSPRGLKPYEQYF. The CDR3 nucleotides are TGTGCCAGCAGCCCCCGAGGACTAAAGCCCTACGAGCAGTACTTC.

This rearrangement joins TRBV6-6 to TRBJ2-1, with 8 bases identical to TRBD2. Trimming removed 11 bases from V and 4 bases from J; junction bases left unmatched: 10. From germline, CDR1 is MNHNY and CDR2 SVGAGI (reference sequence). This CDR3 spans 14 amino acids. This chain's CDR3 is CAAIRGGDYNEQFF. CDR3 bases: TGTGCCGCCATACGGGGGGGGGATTACAATGAGCAGTTCTTC.

This clone is a singleton in its sample. The chain employs TRBV7-8 and TRBJ2-5; D is unresolved. Germline values: CDR1 SGHVS, CDR2 FQNEAQ. Deletions cut 5 bases from V and 5 bases from J, with 6 bases between. The CDR3 runs 11 residues. CDR3 residues: CASSPGETQYF. CDR3 DNA: TGTGCCAGCAGCCCCGGGGAGACCCAGTACTTC.

Written as DNA, the CDR3 is TGTGCCACCAGCGAAACCGGGACTAGCCCGGCAGGAGCCCTCAATGAGCAGTTCTTC. Translating it yields CATSETGTSPAGALNEQFF. The chain carries TRBV24-1 and TRBJ2-1, with 9 bases aligning to TRBD2. Germline-derived CDR1 and CDR2 are KGHDR and SFDVKD. Losses at the gene ends were 7 bases for V and 6 bases for J; bases not matched to a gene: 21. The CDR3 is made up of 19 amino acids.

This sequence joins TRBV18 and TRBJ2-4; the match to TRBD1 covers 9 bases. The CDR3 extends over 15 amino acids. The J segment lost 8 bases and the V segment lost 5 bases, leaving 10 bases of the junction unmatched. Germline CDR1 and CDR2: KGHSH and LQKENI. This CDR3 is CASSTQGAIGDIQYF. The CDR3, as DNA: TGTGCCAGCTCAACACAGGGGGCAATTGGGGACATTCAGTACTTC.

This clone has only one observation. The V and J genes are TRBV28 and TRBJ2-1, with D maybe TRBD2 (5 bases). Germline V gives CDR1 MDHEN, CDR2 SYDVKM. V shed 6 bases and J shed 4 bases, with 13 bases lying between them. The CDR3 is 14 amino acids. This CDR3 is CASREAGSYNEQFF. The DNA of the CDR3 is TGTGCCAGCAGGGAGGCGGGCTCATACAATGAGCAGTTCTTC.

CDR3 region: CASSLFRSTEAFF. CDR3 in DNA: TGTGCCAGCAGTTTATTCCGGAGCACTGAAGCTTTCTTT. The chain links TRBV27 to TRBJ1-1; no clear D gene. V lost 1 base, J lost 4 bases, and 7 bases lay in between. The length of the CDR3 is 13 residues. Germline CDR1 MNHEY, CDR2 SMNVEV (reference sequence).

V usage is TRBV27 and J usage is TRBJ2-1, with no clear D. Per germline, CDR1 MNHEY and CDR2 SMNVEV (reference sequence). Trimming took 3 bases from V and 8 from J, leaving 14 bases between them. CDR3 length: 14 amino acids. As DNA, the CDR3 is TGTGCCAGCAGTTTCATAGCTCAACCCGATGAGCAGTTCTTC. Its protein is CASSFIAQPDEQFF.

The CDR3 DNA sequence: TGTGCCAGCAGTTCAGGTGCCCTGAGCTCCTACGAGCAGTACTTC. Its translation: CASSSGALSSYEQYF. V and J are TRBV28 and TRBJ2-7; D call uncertain. Germline lookup yields CDR1 MDHEN and CDR2 SYDVKM. V was trimmed by 4 bases and J by 0 bases, leaving 13 bases between them. This CDR3 comprises 15 residues.

The chain combines TRBV7-2 with TRBJ2-7; TRBD2 aligns across 10 bases. With V trimmed by 5 bases and J by 4 bases, 8 bases remained unmatched. The CDR3 runs 15 residues. Germline V CDR1 and CDR2: SGHTA, FQGNSA. The CDR3 loop is CASSSGLAVPYEQYF. In DNA, the CDR3 is TGTGCCAGCAGCAGCGGACTAGCGGTACCGTACGAGCAGTACTTC.

The chain combines TRBV4-3 with TRBJ2-1; maybe TRBD2 (6 bases). The germline gives CDR1 LGHNA, CDR2 YSLEER. The CDR3 covers 16 residues. V was pared by 0 bases and J by 3 bases, with 12 bases between. In nucleotides, the CDR3 is TGCGCCAGCAGCCAAGATCCCCTCGGGGGCTACAATGAGCAGTTCTTC. Amino acids: CASSQDPLGGYNEQFF.

This clone was counted between two and nine times. V gene TRBV5-1 combines with J gene TRBJ2-3; D gene ambiguous. The CDR3 consists of 15 residues. CDR1 is SGHRS, CDR2 YFSETQ, per germline. V lost 4 bases and J 0 bases, leaving 12 bases between the germline ends. CDR3 region: CASSPTPVSTDTQYF. CDR3 DNA: TGCGCCAGCAGCCCCACACCAGTCAGCACAGATACGCAGTATTTT.

The CDR3 reads CASSLDSYGRGYTF. For the CDR3, the DNA is TGTGCCAGCAGTTTGGACAGTTATGGTCGGGGCTACACCTTC. V usage is TRBV27 and J usage is TRBJ1-2; D is possibly TRBD1 (6 bases). CDR1 and CDR2 from the germline V gene are MNHEY and SMNVEV (reference sequence). V lost 3 bases and J lost 8, with 16 bases in between. The CDR3 is made up of 14 amino acids.